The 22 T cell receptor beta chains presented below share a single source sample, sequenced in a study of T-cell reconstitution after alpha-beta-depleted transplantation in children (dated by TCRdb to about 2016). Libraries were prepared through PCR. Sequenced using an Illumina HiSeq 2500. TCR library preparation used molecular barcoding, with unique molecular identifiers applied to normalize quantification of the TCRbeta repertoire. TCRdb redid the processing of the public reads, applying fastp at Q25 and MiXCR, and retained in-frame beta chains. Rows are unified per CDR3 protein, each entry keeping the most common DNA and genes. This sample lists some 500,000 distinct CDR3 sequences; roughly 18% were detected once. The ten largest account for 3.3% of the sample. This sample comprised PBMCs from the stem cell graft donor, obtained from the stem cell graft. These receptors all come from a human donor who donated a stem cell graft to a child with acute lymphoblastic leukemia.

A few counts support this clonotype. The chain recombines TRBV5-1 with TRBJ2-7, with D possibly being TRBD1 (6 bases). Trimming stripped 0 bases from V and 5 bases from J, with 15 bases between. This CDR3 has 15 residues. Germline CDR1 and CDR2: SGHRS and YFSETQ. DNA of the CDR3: TGCGCCAGCAGCTTGGGCCAGGGGAGAGCCGACGAGCAGTACTTC. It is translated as CASSLGQGRADEQYF. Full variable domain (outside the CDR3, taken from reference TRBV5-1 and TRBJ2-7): KAGVTQTPRYLIKTRGQQVTLSCSPISGHRSVSWYQQTPGQGLQFLFEYFSETQRNKGNFPGRFSGRQFSNSRSEMNVSTLELGDSALYLCASSLGQGRADEQYFGPGTRLTVT.

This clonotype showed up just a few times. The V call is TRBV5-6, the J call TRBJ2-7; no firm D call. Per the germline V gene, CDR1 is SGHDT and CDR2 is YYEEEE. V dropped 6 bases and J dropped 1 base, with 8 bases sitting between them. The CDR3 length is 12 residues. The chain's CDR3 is CASTFGSYEQYF. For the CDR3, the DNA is TGTGCCAGCACCTTCGGATCCTACGAGCAGTACTTC.

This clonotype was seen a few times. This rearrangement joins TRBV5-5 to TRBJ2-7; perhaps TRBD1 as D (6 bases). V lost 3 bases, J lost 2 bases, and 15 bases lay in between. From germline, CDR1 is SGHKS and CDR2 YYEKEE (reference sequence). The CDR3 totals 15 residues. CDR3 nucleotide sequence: TGTGCCAGCAGCTCGGGCCACAGGGATACCTACGAGCAGTACTTC. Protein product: CASSSGHRDTYEQYF.

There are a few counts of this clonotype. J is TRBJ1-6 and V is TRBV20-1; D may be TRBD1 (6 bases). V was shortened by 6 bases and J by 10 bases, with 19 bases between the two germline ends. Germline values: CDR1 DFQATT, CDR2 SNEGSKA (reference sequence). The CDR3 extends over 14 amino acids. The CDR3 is CSAPGRGGRSPLHF. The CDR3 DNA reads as TGCAGTGCCCCCGGCAGGGGAGGGAGATCACCCCTCCACTTT.

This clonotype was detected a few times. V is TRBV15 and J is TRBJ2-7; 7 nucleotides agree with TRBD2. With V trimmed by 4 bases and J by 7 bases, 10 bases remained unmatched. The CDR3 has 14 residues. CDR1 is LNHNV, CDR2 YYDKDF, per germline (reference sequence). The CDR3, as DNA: TGTGCCACCAGCATCTACGGGAGGAACGGTGAGCAGTACTTC. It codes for CATSIYGRNGEQYF.

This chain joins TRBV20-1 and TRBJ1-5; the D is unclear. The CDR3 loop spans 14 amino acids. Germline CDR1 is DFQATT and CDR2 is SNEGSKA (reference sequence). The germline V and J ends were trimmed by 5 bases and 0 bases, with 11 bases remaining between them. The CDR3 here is CSAGGSYSNQPQHF. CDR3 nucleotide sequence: TGCAGTGCTGGTGGAAGTTATAGCAATCAGCCCCAGCATTTT.

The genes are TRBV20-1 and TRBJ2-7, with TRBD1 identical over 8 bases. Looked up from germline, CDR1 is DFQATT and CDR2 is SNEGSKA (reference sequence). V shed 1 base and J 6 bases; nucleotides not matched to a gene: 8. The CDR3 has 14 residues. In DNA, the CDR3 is TGCAGTGCTAGAGTGAGGACAGGGTCGGGCGAGCAGTACTTC. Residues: CSARVRTGSGEQYF.

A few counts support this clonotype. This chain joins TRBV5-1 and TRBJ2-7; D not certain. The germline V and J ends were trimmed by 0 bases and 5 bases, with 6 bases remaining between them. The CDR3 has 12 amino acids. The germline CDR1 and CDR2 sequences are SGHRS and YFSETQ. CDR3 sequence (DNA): TGCGCCAGCAGCTTGGCCTCGCACGAGCAGTACTTC. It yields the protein CASSLASHEQYF.

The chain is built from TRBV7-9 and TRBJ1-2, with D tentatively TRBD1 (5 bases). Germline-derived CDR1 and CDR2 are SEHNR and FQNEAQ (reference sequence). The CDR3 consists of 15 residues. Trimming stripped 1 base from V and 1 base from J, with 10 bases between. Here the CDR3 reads CASSLGGVGNYGYTF. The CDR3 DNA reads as TGTGCCAGCAGCTTAGGAGGGGTTGGTAACTATGGCTACACCTTC.

The CDR3 sequence is CASSLKRTNYGYTF. CDR3 bases: TGTGCCAGCAGTTTAAAGAGGACCAACTATGGCTACACCTTC. The rearrangement joins TRBV12-3 or TRBV12-4 to TRBJ1-2; D is ambiguous. Trimming shortened V by 2 bases and J by 2 bases, and 9 bases separated the two germline ends. CDR3 length: 14 residues.

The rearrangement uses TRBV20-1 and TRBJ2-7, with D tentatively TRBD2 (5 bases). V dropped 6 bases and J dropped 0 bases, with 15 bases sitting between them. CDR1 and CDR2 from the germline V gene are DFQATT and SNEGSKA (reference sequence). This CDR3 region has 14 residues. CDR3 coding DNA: TGCAGTGCCCCTACCGAGACTAACTCCTACGAGCAGTACTTC. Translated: CSAPTETNSYEQYF.

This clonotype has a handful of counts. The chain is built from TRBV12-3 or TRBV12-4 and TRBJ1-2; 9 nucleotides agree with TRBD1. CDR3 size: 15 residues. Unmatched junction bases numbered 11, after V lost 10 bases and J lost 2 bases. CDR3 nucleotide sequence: TGTGCCACCATCTTCCCGGGACAGGGAAACTATGGCTACACCTTC. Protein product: CATIFPGQGNYGYTF.

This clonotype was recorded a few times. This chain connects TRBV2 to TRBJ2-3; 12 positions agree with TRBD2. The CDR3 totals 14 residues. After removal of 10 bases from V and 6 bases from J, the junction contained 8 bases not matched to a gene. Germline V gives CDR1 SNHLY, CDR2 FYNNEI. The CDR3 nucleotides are TGTGCCACCACGACTAGCGGGAGCTCGGATACGCAGTATTTT. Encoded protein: CATTTSGSSDTQYF.

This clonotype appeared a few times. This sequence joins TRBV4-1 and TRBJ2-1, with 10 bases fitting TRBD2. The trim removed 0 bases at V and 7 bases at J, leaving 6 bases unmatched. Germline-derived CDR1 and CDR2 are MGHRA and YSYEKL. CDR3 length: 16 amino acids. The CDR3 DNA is TGCGCCAGCAGCCAAGATCGCCCTAGCGGGAGTAATGAGCAGTTCTTC. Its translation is CASSQDRPSGSNEQFF.

This chain's CDR3 is CASSQENRGLAGLYNEQFF. The CDR3 DNA is TGTGCCAGCAGCCAAGAAAATAGAGGACTAGCGGGACTTTACAATGAGCAGTTCTTC. This sequence joins TRBV3-1 and TRBJ2-1, with 12 nucleotides matching TRBD2. The length of the CDR3 is 19 residues. V was clipped by 0 bases and J by 4 bases; unmatched bases: 10. Germline-derived CDR1 and CDR2 are LGHDT and YNNKEL (reference sequence).

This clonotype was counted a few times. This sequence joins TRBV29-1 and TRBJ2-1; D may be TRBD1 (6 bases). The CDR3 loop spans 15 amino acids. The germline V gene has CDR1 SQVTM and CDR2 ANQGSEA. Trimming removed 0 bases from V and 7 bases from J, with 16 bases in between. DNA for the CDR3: TGCAGCGTTGAAGATCCGGACAGATCTTTGAATGAGCAGTTCTTC. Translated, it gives CSVEDPDRSLNEQFF.

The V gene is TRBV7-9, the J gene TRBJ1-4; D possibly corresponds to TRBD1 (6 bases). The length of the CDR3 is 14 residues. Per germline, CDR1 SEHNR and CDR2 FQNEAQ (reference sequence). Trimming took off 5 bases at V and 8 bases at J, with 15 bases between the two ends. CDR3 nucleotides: TGTGCCAGCAGCGTGACAGGAGGGGGGGAAAAACTGTTTTTT. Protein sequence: CASSVTGGGEKLFF.

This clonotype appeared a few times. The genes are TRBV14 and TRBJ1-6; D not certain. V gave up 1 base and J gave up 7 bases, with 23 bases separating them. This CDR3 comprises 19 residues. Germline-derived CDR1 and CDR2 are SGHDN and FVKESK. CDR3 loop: CASSQGWRHRRPRNSPLHF. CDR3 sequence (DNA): TGTGCCAGCAGCCAAGGTTGGCGCCATCGGAGACCCAGAAATTCACCCCTCCACTTT.

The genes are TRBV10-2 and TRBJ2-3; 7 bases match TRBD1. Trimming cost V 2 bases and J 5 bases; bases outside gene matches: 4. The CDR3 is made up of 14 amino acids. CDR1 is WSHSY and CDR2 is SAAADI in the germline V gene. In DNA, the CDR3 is TGCGCCAGCAGTGAGGGGCCAGGGGGAGATACGCAGTATTTT. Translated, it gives CASSEGPGGDTQYF.

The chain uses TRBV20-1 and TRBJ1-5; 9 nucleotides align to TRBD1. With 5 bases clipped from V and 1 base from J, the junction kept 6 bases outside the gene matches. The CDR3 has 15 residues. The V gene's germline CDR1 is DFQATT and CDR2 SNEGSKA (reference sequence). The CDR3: CSAGLTGGSNQPQHF. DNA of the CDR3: TGCAGTGCTGGATTGACAGGGGGGAGCAATCAGCCCCAGCATTTT.

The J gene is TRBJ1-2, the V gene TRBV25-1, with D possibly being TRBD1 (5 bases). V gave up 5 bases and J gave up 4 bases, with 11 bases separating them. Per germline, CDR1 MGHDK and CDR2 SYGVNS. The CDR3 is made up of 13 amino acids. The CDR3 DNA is TGTGCCAGCAGTTCAGGGCTTTTCTATGGCTACACCTTC. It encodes CASSSGLFYGYTF.

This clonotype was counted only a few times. The CDR3 coding sequence is TGTGCCAGCAGCGAGAGACAGCCGACAGATACGCAGTATTTT. It translates to CASSERQPTDTQYF. The V call is TRBV9, the J call TRBJ2-3; a possible D gene is TRBD1 (5 bases). In germline, CDR1 is SGDLS, CDR2 YYNGEE. The CDR3 totals 14 residues. V was pared by 3 bases and J by 3 bases, with 11 bases between.